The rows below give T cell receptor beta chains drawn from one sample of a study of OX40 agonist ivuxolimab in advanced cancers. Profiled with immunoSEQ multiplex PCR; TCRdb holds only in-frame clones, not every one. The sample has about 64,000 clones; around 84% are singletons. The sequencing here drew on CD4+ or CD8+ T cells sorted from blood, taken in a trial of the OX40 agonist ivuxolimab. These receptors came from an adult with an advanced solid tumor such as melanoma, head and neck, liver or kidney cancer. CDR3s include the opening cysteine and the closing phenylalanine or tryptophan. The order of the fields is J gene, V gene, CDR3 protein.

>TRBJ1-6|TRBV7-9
CASSLGANSPLHF
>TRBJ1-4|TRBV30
CAWSAGTHNEKLFF
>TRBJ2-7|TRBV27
CASSVQGGYEQYF
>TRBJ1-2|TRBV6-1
CASSVGYGYTF
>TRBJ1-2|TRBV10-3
CAISESTLPYGYTF
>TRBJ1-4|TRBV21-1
CASSLSGAANEKLFF
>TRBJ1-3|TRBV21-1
CASSKGGAIGNTIYF
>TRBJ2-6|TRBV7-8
CASSEAGGGGANVLTF
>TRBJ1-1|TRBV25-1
CASSAKWVGGTEAFF
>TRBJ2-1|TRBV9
CASSVEGLGQTGQFF
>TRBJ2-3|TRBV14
CASSPRTGGTQYF
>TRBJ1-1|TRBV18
CASSIGILQENTEAFF
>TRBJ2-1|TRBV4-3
CASSQLSPGTGYNEQFF
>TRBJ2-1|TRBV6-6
CASKAEQEQFF
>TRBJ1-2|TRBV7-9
CASSPATGELYGYTF
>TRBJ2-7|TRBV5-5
CASSSGRSSYEQYF
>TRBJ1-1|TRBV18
CASSPSREDEAFF
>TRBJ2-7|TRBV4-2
CASSQEGTSGSYEQYF
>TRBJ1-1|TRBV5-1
CASSLTTFNTEAFF
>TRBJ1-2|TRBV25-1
CASSDFTENYGYTF
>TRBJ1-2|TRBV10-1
CASSESGRAGGYTF
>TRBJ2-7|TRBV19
CASSVSGTGSYEQYF
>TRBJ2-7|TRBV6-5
CASSLVGTGTEQYF
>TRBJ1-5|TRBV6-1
CASSLLGNQPQHF
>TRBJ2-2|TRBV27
CASSLIPGSGELFF
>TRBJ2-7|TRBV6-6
CASSYSANYEQYF
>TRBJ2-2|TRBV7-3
CASGRGQVGTGELFF
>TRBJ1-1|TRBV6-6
CASRDPSSNTEAFF
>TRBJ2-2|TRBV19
CASSIGFGELFF
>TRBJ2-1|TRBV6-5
CASSRQGGNEQFF
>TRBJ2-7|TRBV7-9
CASSLPGQGAPNSYEQYF